A selection of T cell receptor beta chains follows, all from one sample in a study of response to subunit inactivated influenza vaccine. Via MiXCR, TCRdb re-called the RT-PCR reads, giving one row per CDR3 protein. The table includes about 180,000 distinct CDR3 sequences, about 10% detected once. Specimen: CD8+ T cells sorted from PBMCs, collected around 2 years after vaccination. Source of these receptors: a man in his fifties or sixties who received an inactivated influenza vaccine. CDR3s include the opening cysteine and the closing phenylalanine or tryptophan. Each record gives: CDR3 protein, CDR3 DNA, CDR3 length, V gene, D gene, J gene, clone size. A D gene is named only where the DNA matches it firmly. A row's size may be missing; if present it is once, few, many or a size class.

CASSLVEGSMNTEAFF | TGTGCCAGCAGCTTAGTGGAGGGATCTATGAACACTGAAGCTTTCTTT | 16 | TRBV7-8 | NA | TRBJ1-1 | few
CAWSGAPGYNEQFF | TGTGCCTGGAGTGGGGCACCAGGTTACAATGAGCAGTTCTTC | 14 | TRBV30 | NA | TRBJ2-1 | few
CASSTGQGLQETQYF | TGTGCCAGCAGCACCGGGCAGGGTCTCCAAGAGACCCAGTACTTC | 15 | TRBV7-2 | NA | TRBJ2-5 | NA
CASSFLGENIQYF | TGCGCCAGCAGCTTTCTGGGGGAGAACATTCAGTACTTC | 13 | TRBV5-1 | NA | TRBJ2-4 | many
CASSRGGSYNEQFF | TGTGCCAGCAGCCGGGGGGGCTCCTACAATGAGCAGTTCTTC | 14 | TRBV12-3/TRBV12-4 | TRBD2 | TRBJ2-1 | many
CASRVFASYNEQFF | TGTGCCAGCCGGGTTTTTGCCTCCTACAATGAGCAGTTCTTC | 14 | TRBV28 | NA | TRBJ2-1 | few
CASSPVQGAETQYF | TGTGCCAGCAGCCCGGTACAGGGGGCAGAGACCCAGTACTTC | 14 | TRBV7-8 | TRBD1 | TRBJ2-5 | NA
CASSQDWGQHNQPQHF | TGCGCCAGCAGCCAAGATTGGGGACAGCACAATCAGCCCCAGCATTTT | 16 | TRBV4-3 | TRBD1 | TRBJ1-5 | many
CASSFALSGGYEQYF | TGTGCCAGCAGCTTTGCGCTAAGCGGGGGGTACGAGCAGTACTTC | 15 | TRBV11-2 | TRBD2 | TRBJ2-7 | NA
CASSQDLAGDELFF | TGCGCCAGCAGCCAAGATCTTGCAGGGGACGAACTGTTTTTT | 14 | TRBV4-3 | NA | TRBJ1-4 | many
CASSPSLGGGQNTGELFF | TGTGCCAGCAGCCCATCACTGGGCGGGGGCCAGAACACCGGGGAGCTGTTTTTT | 18 | TRBV11-1 | NA | TRBJ2-2 | few
CASRTSIGELFF | TGTGCCAGCAGGACTAGCATCGGGGAGCTGTTTTTT | 12 | TRBV12-3/TRBV12-4 | TRBD2 | TRBJ2-2 | many
CASSEAPGGPGDTQYF | TGTGCCAGCAGTGAAGCACCGGGAGGGCCTGGAGATACGCAGTATTTT | 16 | TRBV2 | TRBD2 | TRBJ2-3 | few
CASSPTNAEQYF | TGTGCCAGCAGCCCTACTAACGCGGAGCAGTACTTC | 12 | TRBV3-1 | NA | TRBJ2-7 | NA
CASSHTYEQYF | TGTGCCAGCAGCCACACCTACGAGCAGTACTTC | 11 | TRBV12-3/TRBV12-4 | NA | TRBJ2-7 | many
CSARLTSGSYEQYF | TGCAGTGCTAGATTGACTAGCGGATCTTACGAGCAGTACTTC | 14 | TRBV20-1 | TRBD2 | TRBJ2-7 | many
CSVPDHANTGELFFF | NA | 15 | TRBV29-1 | NA | TRBJ2-2 | NA
CASSPRRRSETQYF | TGCGCCAGCAGCCCACGGCGGCGCAGTGAGACCCAGTACTTC | 14 | TRBV4-3 | NA | TRBJ2-5 | NA
CASSLMREDNEQFF | TGTGCCAGCAGCTTAATGCGGGAGGACAATGAGCAGTTCTTC | 14 | TRBV7-8 | TRBD2 | TRBJ2-1 | few
CASSLTGREQYF | TGTGCCAGCAGCTTGACAGGGCGCGAGCAGTACTTC | 12 | TRBV7-2 | TRBD1 | TRBJ2-7 | few
CASSQYYTLPGELFF | TGTGCCAGCAGCCAATACTACACCTTGCCCGGGGAGCTGTTTTTT | 15 | TRBV3-1 | NA | TRBJ2-2 | few
CATSAGQAYNEQFF | TGTGCCACCAGTGCCGGACAGGCCTACAATGAGCAGTTCTTC | 14 | TRBV24-1 | TRBD1 | TRBJ2-1 | many
CASSPRRYQETQYF | TGTGCCAGCAGTCCCCGACGGTACCAAGAGACCCAGTACTTC | 14 | TRBV27 | NA | TRBJ2-5 | NA
CSVASPPGFLTSGRATDTQYF | TGCAGCGTGGCATCCCCCCCAGGGTTCCTGACTAGCGGGAGGGCCACAGATACGCAGTATTTT | 21 | TRBV29-1 | TRBD2 | TRBJ2-3 | few
CASSWGTRLDTQYF | TGTGCCAGCAGTTGGGGGACTAGACTGGATACGCAGTATTTT | 14 | TRBV27 | TRBD2 | TRBJ2-3 | few
CAWSDDGTAIIGQYF | TGTGCCTGGAGCGATGATGGGACGGCCATTATAGGGCAGTATTTT | 15 | TRBV30 | NA | TRBJ2-3 | NA
CATSDDYEQYF | TGTGCCACCAGTGACGATTACGAGCAGTACTTC | 11 | TRBV24-1 | NA | TRBJ2-7 | many
CASRATGDMAQPQHF | TGTGCCAGCAGAGCTACAGGGGATATGGCTCAGCCCCAGCATTTT | 15 | TRBV12-3/TRBV12-4 | TRBD1 | TRBJ1-5 | many
CSAREMEGLDNEQFF | TGCAGTGCTAGAGAGATGGAGGGCCTTGACAATGAGCAGTTCTTC | 15 | TRBV20-1 | NA | TRBJ2-1 | many
CANQDHFKNIQYF | TGTGCCAACCAGGACCACTTTAAAAACATTCAGTACTTC | 13 | TRBV2 | NA | TRBJ2-4 | NA
CASSYGSRGAPNEKLFF | TGTGCCAGCAGTTACGGTTCGCGGGGGGCGCCGAATGAAAAACTGTTTTTT | 17 | TRBV6-2/TRBV6-3 | NA | TRBJ1-4 | NA
CASSQDMGGSDSTDTQYF | TGCGCCAGCAGCCAAGATATGGGGGGGAGTGATAGCACAGATACGCAGTATTTT | 18 | TRBV4-3 | TRBD2 | TRBJ2-3 | many
CAWLAGGRNEQFF | TGTGCCTGGCTAGCGGGAGGTCGCAATGAGCAGTTCTTC | 13 | TRBV30 | TRBD2 | TRBJ2-1 | NA
CASSPSGTSYGYTF | TGTGCCAGCAGCCCATCAGGGACAAGCTATGGCTACACCTTC | 14 | TRBV7-6 | NA | TRBJ1-2 | NA
CASSYDRGWAYEQYF | TGTGCCAGCAGTTATGACAGGGGGTGGGCCTACGAGCAGTACTTC | 15 | TRBV7-3 | TRBD1 | TRBJ2-7 | few
CASSRTGGWYTEAFF | TGTGCCAGCAGCCGGACAGGGGGTTGGTACACTGAAGCTTTCTTT | 15 | TRBV7-2 | TRBD1 | TRBJ1-1 | NA
CSARTGQSYNEQFF | TGCAGTGCTAGAACGGGACAGTCCTACAATGAGCAGTTCTTC | 14 | TRBV20-1 | TRBD1 | TRBJ2-1 | few
CASSSLAGGLRGELFF | TGTGCCAGCAGTTCCTTAGCGGGAGGCCTCAGGGGGGAGCTGTTTTTT | 16 | TRBV12-3/TRBV12-4 | TRBD2 | TRBJ2-2 | few
CSARGTGPYEQYF | TGCAGTGCTAGAGGGACGGGGCCCTACGAGCAGTACTTC | 13 | TRBV20-1 | NA | TRBJ2-7 | NA
CASSQDTGGQTDTQYF | TGCGCCAGCAGCCAAGATACAGGCGGCCAAACAGATACGCAGTATTTT | 16 | TRBV4-3 | NA | TRBJ2-3 | NA
CASSVVGGNSYNEQFF | TGTGCCAGCAGCGTAGTTGGCGGGAACTCCTACAATGAGCAGTTCTTC | 16 | TRBV9 | NA | TRBJ2-1 | few
CASSYFSDRGYEQYF | TGTGCCAGCAGTTACTTTTCGGACAGGGGCTACGAGCAGTACTTC | 15 | TRBV6-2/TRBV6-3 | TRBD1 | TRBJ2-7 | NA
CASLGVSGANVQTF | TGTGCCAGCCTTGGGGTTTCCGGGGCCAACGTCCAGACTTTC | 14 | TRBV6-2/TRBV6-3 | NA | TRBJ2-6 | NA
CATSDFIGICTDTQYF | TGTGCCACCAGTGATTTCATAGGGATTTGCACAGATACGCAGTATTTT | 16 | TRBV24-1 | NA | TRBJ2-3 | few
CASSSLLAPYEQYF | TGTGCCAGCAGTTCCCTCTTAGCTCCCTACGAGCAGTACTTC | 14 | TRBV27 | NA | TRBJ2-7 | NA
CASSFALAGSYNEQFF | TGTGCCAGCAGTTTCGCGCTAGCGGGATCCTACAATGAGCAGTTCTTC | 16 | TRBV28 | TRBD2 | TRBJ2-1 | many
CASSPPGLAGVDEQFF | TGTGCCAGCTCACCACCGGGACTAGCGGGAGTTGATGAGCAGTTCTTC | 16 | TRBV18 | TRBD2 | TRBJ2-1 | many
CASSQAVAFPGSYEQYF | TGCGCCAGCAGCCAAGCGGTGGCATTTCCAGGGTCCTACGAGCAGTACTTC | 17 | TRBV4-3 | NA | TRBJ2-7 | NA
CASSLGLAGTHSTQYF | TGTGCCAGCAGCTTAGGACTAGCGGGGACGCATAGTACGCAGTATTTT | 16 | TRBV7-8 | TRBD2 | TRBJ2-3 | NA
CASSFGTSGYNEQFF | TGTGCCAGCAGCTTCGGGACTAGCGGGTACAATGAGCAGTTCTTC | 15 | TRBV7-9 | TRBD2 | TRBJ2-1 | NA
CATSSGLADNEQFF | TGTGCCACCAGCAGCGGACTAGCGGACAATGAGCAGTTCTTC | 14 | TRBV15 | TRBD2 | TRBJ2-1 | NA
CATSGGTSGSTDTQYF | TGTGCCACCAGCGGCGGGACTAGCGGGAGCACAGATACGCAGTATTTT | 16 | TRBV15 | TRBD2 | TRBJ2-3 | few